One T cell receptor (beta chain) is described in this entry. This record comes from a study of blood T cell repertoires in COVID-19. The overall study: COVID-19 samples collected from the United States, Italy and Spain covered acute and convalescent phases. PBMCs, B-cell-depleted T cells, or T cells were the source of the cDNA or gDNA that made up the material.

Sequenced by immunoSEQ multiplex PCR; TCRdb stores in-frame clones only, minus some. Of more than 55,000 clones listed, around 91% are singletons. In Seattle, patients joined the study during active infection and were tracked longitudinally. Losses at the gene ends were 4 bases for V and 8 bases for J; bases not matched to a gene: 14. Germline V lookup: CDR1 KGHSY, CDR2 FQNENV. This CDR3 region has 17 residues. The receptor comes from a woman between 55 and 75 years old with COVID-19, enrolled during active disease. The chain is built from TRBV16 and TRBJ1-6; 7 bases line up with TRBD1. Input material: peripheral blood. The CDR3 sequence: CASSRRGGYDLHSPLHF. The CDR3 DNA sequence: TGTGCCAGCAGCCGACGAGGGGGCTACGATTTACATTCACCCCTCCACTTT.